This entry lists 30 T cell receptor beta chains sequenced from one sample in a study of blood T cell repertoires in COVID-19. TCRdb keeps only in-frame clones here, not all; method: immunoSEQ multiplex PCR. The table has about 180,000 clones, over 75% seen once. Input material: peripheral blood. Receptor source: a man between 35 and 55 years old with active or convalescent COVID-19.

V gene TRBV7-2 combines with J gene TRBJ2-7; 10 nucleotides line up with TRBD2. The CDR3 spans 17 residues. Per germline, CDR1 SGHTA and CDR2 FQGNSA. The J segment lost 1 base and the V segment lost 4 bases, leaving 10 bases of the junction unmatched. CDR3 in DNA: TGTGCCAGCAGCTCCCCCCCGGGTAGCGGGGGGTCCTACGAGCAGTACTTC. Amino acids: CASSSPPGSGGSYEQYF.

CDR3 DNA: TGTGCCAGCACCTCCCGGACAGGGAGCCACGAGCAGTACTTC. It encodes CASTSRTGSHEQYF. The rearrangement links TRBV6-5 to TRBJ2-7, with TRBD1 matching 8 bases. Losses at the gene ends were 7 bases for V and 5 bases for J; bases not matched to a gene: 10. The germline gives CDR1 MNHEY, CDR2 SVGAGI. The CDR3 contains 14 residues.

The V gene is TRBV4-1, the J gene TRBJ2-7, with D possibly matching TRBD2 (6 bases). Germline CDR1 and CDR2: MGHRA and YSYEKL. With 0 bases removed from V and 3 bases from J, the gap between germline ends came to 15 bases. CDR3 length equals 16 residues. CDR3 sequence (DNA): TGCGCCAGCAGCCAAGAAGGTGGAGGGGCCGGCTACGAGCAGTACTTC. Residues: CASSQEGGGAGYEQYF.

In its sample, this clone was seen a few times. The chain is built from TRBV28 and TRBJ1-4; 8 bases line up with TRBD1. The germline V gene encodes CDR1 MDHEN and CDR2 SYDVKM. The CDR3 consists of 15 residues. Unmatched junction bases numbered 8, after V lost 3 bases and J lost 8 bases. The CDR3 here is CASSFPRGQGEKLFF. Here the CDR3 DNA reads TGTGCCAGCAGTTTTCCCAGGGGGCAAGGGGAAAAACTGTTTTTT.

This sequence joins TRBV5-1 and TRBJ2-3; TRBD2 aligns across 10 bases. CDR3 length equals 16 residues. Trimming took 0 bases from V and 3 from J; bases not matched to a gene: 4. Germline V gene sequence: CDR1 SGHRS, CDR2 YFSETQ. For the CDR3, the DNA is TGCGCCAGCAGCTTGGGTCCAGCGGGGGGGACAGATACGCAGTATTTT. It encodes CASSLGPAGGTDTQYF.

This chain uses TRBV7-8 with TRBJ1-3; 9 nucleotides agree with TRBD1. This CDR3 is 16 amino acids long. Germline loops: CDR1 SGHVS, CDR2 FQNEAQ. The J segment lost 1 base and the V segment lost 6 bases, leaving 7 bases of the junction unmatched. CDR3 amino acids: CASRGGQGVSGNTIYF. The CDR3 nucleotides read TGTGCCAGCAGGGGGGGACAGGGAGTTTCTGGAAACACCATATATTTT.

The chain employs TRBV12-3 or TRBV12-4 and TRBJ1-2; no clear D. V lost 8 bases, J lost 6 bases, and 13 bases lay in between. CDR3 length: 12 amino acids. The CDR3 DNA sequence: TGTGCCAGCCAGATGGGCGTTCATGGCTACACCTTC. Residues: CASQMGVHGYTF.

V and J are TRBV2 and TRBJ2-5, with a tentative D call TRBD2 (7 bases). The CDR3 totals 16 residues. Germline V lookup: CDR1 SNHLY, CDR2 FYNNEI. The V end was cut by 3 bases, the J end by 5 bases, with 19 bases between. This CDR3 is CASSDTVGGRLETQYF. DNA for the CDR3: TGTGCCAGCAGTGATACTGTGGGGGGGCGACTGGAGACCCAGTACTTC.

This chain links TRBV28 with TRBJ1-5, with D possibly being TRBD1 (5 bases). Germline V gene data show CDR1 as MDHEN and CDR2 as SYDVKM. The CDR3 loop spans 14 amino acids. Trimming removed 3 bases from V and 6 bases from J, with 12 bases in between. The CDR3, as DNA: TGTGCCAGCAGTTTCGGGGGGGGAGCTCAGCCCCAGCATTTT. Translated, it gives CASSFGGGAQPQHF.

The chain recombines TRBV6-5 with TRBJ2-7, with a tentative D call TRBD1 (6 bases). Trimming pared 6 bases from V and 1 base from J, leaving 10 bases between. CDR3 length: 13 amino acids. Germline CDR1 is MNHEY and CDR2 is SVGAGI. The CDR3 reads CASSRGQSYEQYF. The CDR3, as DNA: TGTGCCAGCAGCCGAGGACAGTCCTACGAGCAGTACTTC.

The J gene is TRBJ2-7, the V gene TRBV7-8, with 7 bases aligning to TRBD2. The CDR3 is made up of 16 amino acids. After removal of 2 bases from V and 3 bases from J, the junction contained 10 bases not matched to a gene. Germline V gene data show CDR1 as SGHVS and CDR2 as FQNEAQ. The chain's CDR3 is CASSLSRGEPSYEQYF. The CDR3 DNA reads as TGTGCCAGCAGCTTATCCCGGGGGGAACCGAGCTACGAGCAGTACTTC.

The chain combines TRBV9 with TRBJ1-1; no clear D. The germline V gene encodes CDR1 SGDLS and CDR2 YYNGEE. This CDR3 comprises 14 residues. Trimming pared 1 base from V and 1 base from J, leaving 8 bases between. The CDR3 bases are TGTGCCAGCAGCGTAACTGCAACGAACACTGAAGCTTTCTTT. It translates to CASSVTATNTEAFF.

This clone occurred once. This chain links TRBV6-2 or TRBV6-3 with TRBJ1-1; no definite D call. V dropped 0 bases and J dropped 1 base, with 15 bases sitting between them. The CDR3 totals 17 residues. The germline CDR1 and CDR2 sequences are MNHEY and SVGEGT. CDR3 residues: CASSYSEQVGKNTEAFF. CDR3 nucleotide sequence: TGTGCCAGCAGTTACTCGGAGCAGGTCGGGAAGAACACTGAAGCTTTCTTT.

This rearrangement joins TRBV9 to TRBJ2-3; 7 nucleotides line up with TRBD1. The trim removed 4 bases at V and 4 bases at J, leaving 9 bases unmatched. Per the germline V gene, CDR1 is SGDLS and CDR2 is YYNGEE. This CDR3 is built from 15 residues. The CDR3 bases are TGTGCCAGCAGCACAACGGCAGGGGGAGCAGATACGCAGTATTTT. This translates into CASSTTAGGADTQYF.

The chain links TRBV3-1 (or the pseudogene TRBV3-2) to TRBJ1-1; 7 bases fit TRBD1. V shed 4 bases, J shed 11 bases, and the junction held 4 bases outside the gene matches. Germline CDR1 is LGHDT and CDR2 is YNNKEL (reference sequence). This CDR3 is 11 amino acids long. The CDR3 sequence is CASSRQGRAFF. The CDR3 region has the DNA TGTGCCAGCAGCCGACAGGGACGGGCTTTCTTT.

In this sample, this clone turned up many times. The gene calls are TRBV19 and TRBJ2-3; 9 nucleotides agree with TRBD2. V lost 4 bases, J lost 4 bases, and 3 bases stayed unmatched. CDR3 length equals 14 residues. Germline CDR1 and CDR2: LNHDA and SQIVND (reference sequence). Here the CDR3 DNA reads TGTGCCAGTAGTAGCGGGGGGGCCCCAGATACGCAGTATTTT. This gives the protein CASSSGGAPDTQYF. The variable domain in full, with the rest retrieved from reference TRBV19 and TRBJ2-3, is DGGITQSPKYLFRKEGQNVTLSCEQNLNHDAMYWYRQDPGQGLRLIYYSQIVNDFQKGDIAEGYSVSREKKESFPLTVTSAQKNPTAFYLCASSSGGAPDTQYFGPGTRLTVL.

The chain recombines TRBV7-2 with TRBJ1-4; D perhaps matches TRBD1 (5 bases). CDR3 length: 14 amino acids. CDR1 and CDR2 (germline): SGHTA, FQGNSA. The germline V and J ends were trimmed by 2 bases and 6 bases, with 10 bases remaining between them. The CDR3 protein is CASSLIREDEKLFF. The DNA of the CDR3 is TGTGCCAGCAGCTTAATCAGGGAAGATGAAAAACTGTTTTTT.

The chain couples TRBV10-2 to TRBJ1-1; 10 bases agree with TRBD1. Germline trimming cut 7 bases from V and 4 bases from J; bases unmatched to any gene: 3. This CDR3 spans 13 amino acids. Germline CDR1 WSHSY, CDR2 SAAADI. In DNA, the CDR3 is TGCGCCAGCACTTGGACAGGGGGCACTGAAGCTTTCTTT. Its protein is CASTWTGGTEAFF.

The V and J genes are TRBV5-4 and TRBJ1-2; 7 bases map to TRBD1. V was clipped by 1 base and J by 8 bases; unmatched bases: 5. The CDR3 runs to 13 residues. Germline lookup yields CDR1 SGHNT and CDR2 YYREEE (reference sequence). The CDR3 sequence is CASSLKQGYGYTF. DNA for the CDR3: TGTGCCAGCAGCTTGAAACAGGGGTACGGCTACACCTTC.

This chain joins TRBV6-6 and TRBJ1-1, with D perhaps TRBD1 (6 bases). This CDR3 spans 16 amino acids. Trimming pared 5 bases from V and 6 bases from J, leaving 22 bases between. CDR1 MNHNY and CDR2 SVGAGI come from the germline V gene (reference sequence). DNA for the CDR3: TGTGCCAGCAGTCCACGGGCCTCCGCGACAGGCCCTGAAGCTTTCTTT. Encoded protein: CASSPRASATGPEAFF.

V and J are TRBV5-8 and TRBJ2-2, with D tentatively TRBD2 (6 bases). The CDR3 is made up of 17 amino acids. Trimming cost V 0 bases and J 4 bases, with 16 bases left between them. Germline CDR1 reads SGHTS; CDR2 reads YDEGEE. This CDR3 reads CASSLGREWGVTGELFF. The CDR3 DNA follows: TGTGCCAGCAGCTTGGGTCGGGAGTGGGGTGTCACCGGGGAGCTGTTTTTT.

V gene TRBV27 combines with J gene TRBJ2-7, with 9 bases matching TRBD1. J was trimmed by 2 bases and V by 5 bases; bases with no gene match: 4. Germline V gives CDR1 MNHEY, CDR2 SMNVEV (reference sequence). The CDR3 loop spans 14 amino acids. The CDR3 nucleotides are TGTGCCAGCAGTACCGGACAGGGGACCTACGAGCAGTACTTC. It yields the protein CASSTGQGTYEQYF.

V gene TRBV6-2 or TRBV6-3 combines with J gene TRBJ1-2; unclear D gene. The CDR3 totals 14 residues. The V end was cut by 2 bases, the J end by 2 bases, with 9 bases between. Germline V gene lookup returns CDR1 MNHEY and CDR2 SVGEGT. CDR3 sequence (DNA): TGTGCCAGCAGTTACACTCCCGGGAACTATGGCTACACCTTC. It codes for CASSYTPGNYGYTF.

V is TRBV19 and J is TRBJ2-2; maybe TRBD2 (5 bases). The CDR3 is made up of 14 amino acids. Trimming pared 6 bases from V and 3 bases from J, leaving 11 bases between. The germline V gene has CDR1 LNHDA and CDR2 SQIVND (reference sequence). The CDR3 nucleotides are TGTGCCAGTAGCAACCCCGGGGACACCGGGGAGCTGTTTTTT. As protein: CASSNPGDTGELFF.

The chain recombines TRBV9 with TRBJ1-1; D is undetermined. From germline, CDR1 is SGDLS and CDR2 YYNGEE. The CDR3 consists of 14 residues. V shed 4 bases and J shed 1 base, with 11 bases lying between them. The DNA of the CDR3 is TGTGCCAGCAGCCCCCGCGGGCAGAACACTGAAGCTTTCTTT. Amino acids: CASSPRGQNTEAFF.

The genes are TRBV4-1 and TRBJ1-2, with 10 bases matching TRBD1. The CDR3 totals 15 residues. Losses at the gene ends were 4 bases for V and 5 bases for J; bases not matched to a gene: 7. Germline-derived CDR1 and CDR2 are MGHRA and YSYEKL. CDR3 nucleotide sequence: TGCGCCAGCAGCCCCCCGGGACAGGGGAAATATGGCTACACCTTC. Translated: CASSPPGQGKYGYTF.

This chain uses TRBV28 with TRBJ1-6; TRBD1 agrees at 9 bases. Germline V gene data show CDR1 as MDHEN and CDR2 as SYDVKM. The CDR3 consists of 16 residues. The V and J ends lost 2 bases and 3 bases, in that order; junction bases with no gene match: 2. As DNA, the CDR3 is TGTGCCAGCAGTTTACGGGGACAGGGCTATAATTCACCCCTCCACTTT. This translates into CASSLRGQGYNSPLHF.

J is TRBJ1-2 and V is TRBV14; D possibly corresponds to TRBD1 (5 bases). CDR1 is SGHDN, CDR2 FVKESK, per germline. V dropped 1 base and J dropped 3 bases, with 9 bases sitting between them. The CDR3 loop spans 14 amino acids. This CDR3 is CASSQGSGYYGYTF. For the CDR3, the DNA is TGTGCCAGCAGCCAAGGTTCAGGGTACTATGGCTACACCTTC.

Here the CDR3 reads CASSPRLAATDTQYF. The CDR3 DNA is TGTGCCAGCAGCCCTCGACTAGCGGCCACAGATACGCAGTATTTT. The chain joins TRBV3-1 (or the pseudogene TRBV3-2) to TRBJ2-3; 9 nucleotides align to TRBD2. This CDR3 has 15 amino acids. Per germline, CDR1 LGHDT and CDR2 YNNKEL (reference sequence). With 4 bases clipped from V and 2 bases from J, the junction kept 4 bases outside the gene matches.

This clone was detected only once. This chain connects TRBV30 to TRBJ1-5; D possibly corresponds to TRBD1 (5 bases). This CDR3 is built from 14 residues. The germline V and J ends were trimmed by 2 bases and 4 bases, with 12 bases remaining between them. CDR1 is GTSNPN and CDR2 is SVGIG in the germline V gene (reference sequence). The CDR3 sequence: CAWSIRGGNQPQHF. CDR3 DNA: TGTGCCTGGAGTATAAGGGGAGGGAATCAGCCCCAGCATTTT. Full variable domain (outside the CDR3, taken from reference TRBV30 and TRBJ1-5): SQTIHQWPATLVQPVGSPLSLECTVEGTSNPNLYWYRQAAGRGLQLLFYSVGIGQISSEVPQNLSASRPQDRQFILSSKKLLLSDSGFYLCAWSIRGGNQPQHFGDGTRLSIL.